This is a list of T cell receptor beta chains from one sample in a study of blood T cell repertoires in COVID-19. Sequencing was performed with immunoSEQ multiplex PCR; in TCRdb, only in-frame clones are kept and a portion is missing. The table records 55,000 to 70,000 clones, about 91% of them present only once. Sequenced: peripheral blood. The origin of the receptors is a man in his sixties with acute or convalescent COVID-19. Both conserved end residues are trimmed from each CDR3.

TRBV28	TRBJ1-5	ASSLRREDQPQH
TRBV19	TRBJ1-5	ASSYRDGGSNQPQH
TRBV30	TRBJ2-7	AWSKAGVSLEQY
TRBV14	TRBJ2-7	ASSQGVSYEQY
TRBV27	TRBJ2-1	ASSRGHYNEQF
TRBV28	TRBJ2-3	ASRPSGRATDTQY
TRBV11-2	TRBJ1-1	ASSLDWTVEAF
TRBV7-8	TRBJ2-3	ASSLISTDTQY
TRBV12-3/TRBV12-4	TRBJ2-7	AAARSGRAEQY
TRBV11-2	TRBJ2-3	ASSATYTQY
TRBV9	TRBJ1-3	ASSSQDREGNTIY
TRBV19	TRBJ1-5	ASSAGQLYNQPQH
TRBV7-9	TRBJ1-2	ASSLGANYGYT
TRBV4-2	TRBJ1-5	ASSQDMRQGTRSQPQH
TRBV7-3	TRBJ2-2	ASSLTSGLNTGELF
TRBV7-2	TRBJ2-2	ASSLGGVNTGELF
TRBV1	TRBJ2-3	TSSQPERLARSSSTDTQY
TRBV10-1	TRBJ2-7	ASSGQRPYEQY
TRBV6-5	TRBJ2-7	ASKGQGAYEQY
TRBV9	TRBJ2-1	ASSEGLDEQF
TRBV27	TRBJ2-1	ASSFTGTYNEQF
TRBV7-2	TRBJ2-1	ASSLGGIRNEQF
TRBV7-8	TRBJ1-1	ASSLGFRRGAAF
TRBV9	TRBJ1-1	ASSVGANTEAF
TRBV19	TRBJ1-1	ASSIGQVNTEAF
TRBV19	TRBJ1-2	ASSGTGASGYT
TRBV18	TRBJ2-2	ASSSIRGGTGELF
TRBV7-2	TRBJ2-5	ASSQSRIRTGWETQY
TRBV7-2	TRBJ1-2	ASSLPGRSDGYT
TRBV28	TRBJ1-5	ASSGGGQLNQPQH
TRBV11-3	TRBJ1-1	ASSSEEDTEAF
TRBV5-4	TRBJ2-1	ASSTPTSGRASGEQF
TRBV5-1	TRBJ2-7	ASSSGGTETYEQY
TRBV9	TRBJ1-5	ASSPRDRWSNQPQH
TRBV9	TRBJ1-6	ASSARTGDSPLH
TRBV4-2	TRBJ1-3	ASSQDPGANTIY
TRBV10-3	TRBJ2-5	AISDEPSGRSWKTQY
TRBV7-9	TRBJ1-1	ASSLAPDTEAF
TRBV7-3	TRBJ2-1	ASSSLGTSGGQF
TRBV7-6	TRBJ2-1	ASSTLPGTSGGDEQF
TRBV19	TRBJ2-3	ASSMGGPVADTQY
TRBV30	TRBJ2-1	ASNPERSPSYNEQF
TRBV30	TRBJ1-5	AWSSAGGEPQH
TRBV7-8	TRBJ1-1	ASSLRVAGAGGTEAF
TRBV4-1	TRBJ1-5	ASSQDPRRDSNQPQH
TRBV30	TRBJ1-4	AWSVERATSKLF